The rows below give T cell receptor beta chains drawn from one sample of a study of T cells in Graves' hyperthyroidism and ophthalmopathy. Via MiXCR, TCRdb re-called the multiplex PCR reads, giving one row per CDR3 protein. The sample gives fewer than 45,000 distinct CDR3 sequences, around 48% of which show up once; about 6% is in the top ten. Sequenced: blood. These receptors came from a woman in her forties or fifties with Graves' hyperthyroidism that later progressed to Graves' ophthalmopathy. Each CDR3 is given with its conserved first and last residue. Fields, in order: D gene, V gene, clone size, J gene, CDR3 DNA, CDR3 protein. D genes are given only for firm matches. The size entry is marked missing in some rows and otherwise reads once, few, many or a size class.

D: TRBD1; V: TRBV19; size: once; J: TRBJ2-7; DNA: TGTGCCAGTAGTAGAGAGAACCGGGACAGTTCCTACGAGCAGTACTTC; CDR3: CASSRENRDSSYEQYF
D: TRBD2; V: TRBV20-1; size: many; J: TRBJ2-1; DNA: TGCAGTGCCGCACTGCTCGGGAGGCCCTACAATGAGCAGTTCTTC; CDR3: CSAALLGRPYNEQFF
D: NA; V: TRBV24-1; size: once; J: TRBJ1-3; DNA: TGTGCCACCAGTGATTTGCCTCTAGCGGGAGGCTACAATGAGCAGTTCTCTGGAAACACCATATATTTT; CDR3: CATSDLPLAGGYNEQFSGNTIYF
D: NA; V: TRBV20-1; size: many; J: TRBJ2-1; DNA: TGCAGTGCTAGAGACTCGATCGGACGGTACAATGAGCAGTTCTTC; CDR3: CSARDSIGRYNEQFF
D: TRBD1; V: TRBV12-3/TRBV12-4; size: NA; J: TRBJ1-5; DNA: TGTGCCAGCAGCGCTCAAACAGGGGCTCGGGATCAGCCCCAGCATTTT; CDR3: CASSAQTGARDQPQHF
D: NA; V: TRBV29-1; size: NA; J: TRBJ2-6; DNA: TGCAGCGTTACTGACGGCCTCTCTGGGGCCAACGTCCTGACTTTC; CDR3: CSVTDGLSGANVLTF
D: TRBD2; V: TRBV9; size: NA; J: TRBJ2-3; DNA: TGTGCCAGCAGAGCACTAGCGGGGGACGGGGATACGCAGTATTTT; CDR3: CASRALAGDGDTQYF
D: NA; V: TRBV11-3; size: NA; J: TRBJ1-5; DNA: TGTGCCAGCAGCTTAGCCCCTTTAGTAAGAGAGACCCAGCATTTT; CDR3: CASSLAPLVRETQHF
D: NA; V: TRBV2; size: NA; J: TRBJ2-7; DNA: TGTGCCAGCAGTGGGGTCCAGATAGGCTCCTACGAGCAGTACTTC; CDR3: CASSGVQIGSYEQYF
D: NA; V: TRBV7-8; size: medium-sized; J: TRBJ2-7; DNA: TGTGCCAGCAGCTTAACGGACTACGAGCAGTACTTC; CDR3: CASSLTDYEQYF
D: NA; V: TRBV20-1; size: many; J: TRBJ2-2; DNA: TGCAGTGCTACCGGACATAACACCGGGGAGCTGTTTTTT; CDR3: CSATGHNTGELFF
D: NA; V: TRBV20-1; size: NA; J: TRBJ1-5; DNA: TGCAGTGCTAGGGTTGGGCTAGCGGGAGTCTGGGAGATCCAGCATTTT; CDR3: CSARVGLAGVWEIQHF
D: TRBD2; V: TRBV5-1; size: NA; J: TRBJ2-1; DNA: TGCGCCAGCAGCTTGACTAGCGGGACCTCGCCGTGGCAGTTCTTC; CDR3: CASSLTSGTSPWQFF
D: NA; V: TRBV10-1; size: once; J: TRBJ1-6; DNA: TGCGCCAGCAGTGAAATGGGGGATTCACCCCTCCACTTT; CDR3: CASSEMGDSPLHF
D: NA; V: TRBV9; size: NA; J: TRBJ2-3; DNA: TGTGCCAGCAGCGTAACACAAAGCACAGATACGCAGTATTTT; CDR3: CASSVTQSTDTQYF
D: TRBD1; V: TRBV5-1; size: NA; J: TRBJ1-1; DNA: TGCGCCAGCAGCTTGGGGTCAGGGGGGGCGGGTACTGAAGCTTTCTTT; CDR3: CASSLGSGGAGTEAFF
D: NA; V: TRBV3-1; size: many; J: TRBJ2-1; DNA: TGTGCCAGCAGCCAAGTGACCCCGGTGGGCAATGAGCAGTTCTTC; CDR3: CASSQVTPVGNEQFF
D: TRBD2; V: TRBV12-3/TRBV12-4; size: NA; J: TRBJ2-3; DNA: TGTGCCAGCAGTTGGACAGGACTAGCGGGAGAGCCAAAGAATACGCAGTATTTT; CDR3: CASSWTGLAGEPKNTQYF
D: TRBD1; V: TRBV19; size: NA; J: TRBJ2-7; DNA: TGTGCCAGTAGTTCCGGGACAGGGGATGAATCCTACGAGCAGTACTTC; CDR3: CASSSGTGDESYEQYF
D: NA; V: TRBV2; size: medium-sized; J: TRBJ1-3; DNA: TGTGCCAGCAGTGAAGCGGGAAACACCATATATTTT; CDR3: CASSEAGNTIYF
D: NA; V: TRBV11-2; size: NA; J: TRBJ2-5; DNA: TGTGCCAGCAGCCAGGGAGGGGGCCAAGAGACCCAGTACTTC; CDR3: CASSQGGGQETQYF
D: NA; V: TRBV7-8; size: medium-sized; J: TRBJ2-3; DNA: TGTGCCAGCAGCTTAGGCACAGATACGCAGTATTTT; CDR3: CASSLGTDTQYF
D: NA; V: TRBV20-1; size: NA; J: TRBJ2-7; DNA: TGCAGTGCTCCGGACAGTATATCCTACGAGCAGTACTTC; CDR3: CSAPDSISYEQYF
D: NA; V: TRBV6-1; size: many; J: TRBJ1-5; DNA: TGTGCCAGCGACTCCAGCAATCAGCCCCAGCATTTT; CDR3: CASDSSNQPQHF
D: NA; V: TRBV18; size: many; J: TRBJ2-7; DNA: TGTGCCAGCTCACCCGCCTCAGCGTACGAGCAGTACTTC; CDR3: CASSPASAYEQYF
D: TRBD1; V: TRBV5-1; size: NA; J: TRBJ2-1; DNA: TGCGCCAGCAGCCCGGGACAGGCGGTGAACAATGAGCAGTTCTTC; CDR3: CASSPGQAVNNEQFF
D: NA; V: TRBV6-4; size: many; J: TRBJ2-3; DNA: TGTGCCAGCAGCGCTGACGGGAACACAGATACGCAGTATTTT; CDR3: CASSADGNTDTQYF
D: NA; V: TRBV11-1; size: many; J: TRBJ2-7; DNA: TGTGCCAGCAGCGTACACCGGGACGGGAGCTCCTACGAGCAGTACTTC; CDR3: CASSVHRDGSSYEQYF
D: TRBD1; V: TRBV5-6; size: many; J: TRBJ2-7; DNA: TGTGCCAGCAGCTTGGTTCCGGGACAGGGGCCTTCCTACGAGCAGTACTTC; CDR3: CASSLVPGQGPSYEQYF
D: NA; V: TRBV9; size: once; J: TRBJ1-2; DNA: TGTGCCAGCAGCGTAGAATCCGGGACACTAGGCTACACCTTC; CDR3: CASSVESGTLGYTF
D: NA; V: TRBV20-1; size: NA; J: TRBJ1-4; DNA: TGCAGTGCTAGACAGTTGCCGGGGAATGAAAAACTGTTTTTT; CDR3: CSARQLPGNEKLFF
D: NA; V: TRBV9; size: once; J: TRBJ2-2; DNA: TGTGCCAGCAGTAGACTCGGCACCGGGGACCTGTTTTTT; CDR3: CASSRLGTGDLFF
D: TRBD2; V: TRBV9; size: NA; J: TRBJ2-7; DNA: TGTGCCAGCGAGCCTAGCGGGTCCAGCTACGAGCAGTACTTC; CDR3: CASEPSGSSYEQYF
D: TRBD1; V: TRBV4-3; size: NA; J: TRBJ2-7; DNA: TGCGCCAGCAGCCACCAAGGACAGGGGGGCTTT; CDR3: CASSHQGQGGF
D: NA; V: TRBV2; size: once; J: TRBJ1-5; DNA: TGTGCCAGCAGTGATCCCAGCAATCAGCCCCAGCATTTT; CDR3: CASSDPSNQPQHF
D: TRBD2; V: TRBV19; size: many; J: TRBJ2-1; DNA: TGTGCCAGTAGTCCCACCGGGACTAGCGGGAGTCACTCCTACAATGAGCAGTTCTTC; CDR3: CASSPTGTSGSHSYNEQFF
D: NA; V: TRBV9; size: many; J: TRBJ1-4; DNA: TGTGCCAGCAGCCCGTCTTTCGTAAGGAATAATGAAAAACTGTTTTTT; CDR3: CASSPSFVRNNEKLFF
D: NA; V: TRBV5-1; size: many; J: TRBJ2-1; DNA: TGCGCCAGCAGCTCCAGCGGAAGATTCAATGAGCAGTTCTTC; CDR3: CASSSSGRFNEQFF
D: TRBD2; V: TRBV18; size: many; J: TRBJ2-1; DNA: TGTGCCAGCTCACCACCAAGGACTAGCTATGAGCAGTTCTTC; CDR3: CASSPPRTSYEQFF
D: NA; V: TRBV12-3/TRBV12-4; size: NA; J: TRBJ2-1; DNA: TGTGCCAGCAGCCGACGAGGCGGGAATGAGCAGTTCTTC; CDR3: CASSRRGGNEQFF
D: NA; V: TRBV19; size: many; J: TRBJ2-5; DNA: TGTGCCAGTAGTTCCCTTAGACCACGATTTAAAGAGACCCAGTACTTC; CDR3: CASSSLRPRFKETQYF
D: NA; V: TRBV24-1; size: medium-sized; J: TRBJ2-7; DNA: TGTGCCACCAGTGACAGCAGAGAGACCACCTACGAGCAGTACTTC; CDR3: CATSDSRETTYEQYF
D: NA; V: TRBV4-1; size: NA; J: TRBJ1-5; DNA: TGCGCCAGCCGGAAGGGGAGGGCTAGCAATCAGCCCCAGCATTTT; CDR3: CASRKGRASNQPQHF
D: TRBD2; V: TRBV9; size: many; J: TRBJ2-7; DNA: TGTGCCAGCAGCGTAGCGGGAGGGCCTTCGTCCGAGCAGTACTTC; CDR3: CASSVAGGPSSEQYF
D: TRBD2; V: TRBV10-3; size: NA; J: TRBJ2-1; DNA: TGTGCCATCAGTGCTCTAGCGGGACCCAATGAGCAGTTCTTC; CDR3: CAISALAGPNEQFF
D: TRBD2; V: TRBV20-1; size: NA; J: TRBJ2-2; DNA: TGCAGTGCTGGAACAAGCGGGAGGGGATCCGGGGAGCTGTTTTTT; CDR3: CSAGTSGRGSGELFF
D: TRBD1; V: TRBV24-1; size: medium-sized; J: TRBJ1-2; DNA: TGTGCCACCAGTGATCCCTCGACAGGGGTGGGGTATGGCTACACCTTC; CDR3: CATSDPSTGVGYGYTF
D: TRBD2; V: TRBV13; size: many; J: TRBJ2-3; DNA: TGTGCCAGCAGCACAACTAGCGCCGTAGATACGCAGTATTTT; CDR3: CASSTTSAVDTQYF
D: NA; V: TRBV5-8; size: many; J: TRBJ2-7; DNA: TGTGCCAGCAGCTTAGGCGACTATAACGAGCAGTACTTC; CDR3: CASSLGDYNEQYF
D: NA; V: TRBV18; size: many; J: TRBJ2-7; DNA: TGTGCCAGCTCACCACAAGGAAGACCCGAGCAGTACTTC; CDR3: CASSPQGRPEQYF
D: NA; V: TRBV7-9; size: once; J: TRBJ1-1; DNA: TGTGCCAGCAGCGTAAGTGGGACGCGGAACACTGAAGCTTTCTTT; CDR3: CASSVSGTRNTEAFF
D: NA; V: TRBV7-8; size: once; J: TRBJ1-4; DNA: TGTGCCAGCAGCCCCTGGATGGGGACTAATGAAAAACTGTTTTTT; CDR3: CASSPWMGTNEKLFF
D: NA; V: TRBV7-3; size: NA; J: TRBJ2-7; DNA: TGTGCCGGCAGCTCCCCCGACGACCTCCGGTACGGGCAGTACTTC; CDR3: CAGSSPDDLRYGQYF
D: NA; V: TRBV14; size: few; J: TRBJ1-1; DNA: TGTGCCAGCTCCCCACTACAGGGAAGCACTGAAGCTTTCTTT; CDR3: CASSPLQGSTEAFF